This is a list of T cell receptor beta chains from one sample in a study of CD8 T cells in ankylosing spondylitis. TCRdb re-derived calls from the 5' RACE reads in MiXCR, one entry per CDR3 protein. The table records 200,000 to 250,000 distinct CDR3 sequences, 10% of them present only once. Sequenced sample: blood, either unsorted or a sorted T cell fraction (not recorded which). The receptors here all came from a male donor with ankylosing spondylitis or in good health (not recorded which). Each CDR3 is given with its conserved first and last residue. A D gene is named only where the DNA matches it firmly. Clone size is not always given. Where it is, it says once, few, many or a class for expanded clones.

v_call: TRBV4-1
clone_size: many
d_call: .
j_call: TRBJ1-4
cdr3_aa: CASSQVDRLNEKLFF
cdr3_nt: TGCGCCAGCAGCCAAGTAGACAGACTTAATGAAAAACTGTTTTTT

v_call: TRBV12-3/TRBV12-4
clone_size: many
d_call: .
j_call: TRBJ2-1
cdr3_aa: CASRIPGPGTRYNEQFF
cdr3_nt: TGTGCCAGCAGGATTCCCGGTCCAGGAACAAGATACAATGAGCAGTTCTTC

v_call: TRBV6-4
clone_size: many
d_call: .
j_call: TRBJ1-6
cdr3_aa: CASTTGTHNSPLHF
cdr3_nt: TGTGCCAGCACCACGGGGACTCATAATTCACCCCTCCACTTT

v_call: TRBV19
clone_size: many
d_call: .
j_call: TRBJ1-5
cdr3_aa: CASSPDHNQPQHF
cdr3_nt: TGTGCCAGTAGCCCAGATCACAATCAGCCCCAGCATTTT

v_call: TRBV21-1
clone_size: many
d_call: .
j_call: TRBJ2-1
cdr3_aa: CASSKTSGGSYNEQFF
cdr3_nt: TGTGCCAGCAGCAAGACTAGCGGGGGCTCCTACAATGAGCAGTTCTTC

v_call: TRBV20-1
clone_size: many
d_call: TRBD1
j_call: TRBJ1-4
cdr3_aa: CSAARTGVYEKLFF
cdr3_nt: TGCAGTGCGGCAAGGACAGGGGTCTATGAAAAACTGTTTTTT

v_call: TRBV25-1
clone_size: few
d_call: .
j_call: TRBJ1-1
cdr3_aa: CASSEEGDLGTEAFF
cdr3_nt: TGTGCCAGCAGTGAAGAAGGGGACTTGGGCACTGAAGCTTTCTTT

v_call: TRBV27
clone_size: many
d_call: TRBD1
j_call: TRBJ2-7
cdr3_aa: CASSLVQGAYEQYF
cdr3_nt: TGTGCCAGCAGTTTGGTACAGGGGGCCTACGAGCAGTACTTC

v_call: TRBV7-9
clone_size: few
d_call: .
j_call: TRBJ2-5
cdr3_aa: CASTLGTQETQYF
cdr3_nt: TGTGCCAGCACCCTCGGGACGCAAGAGACCCAGTACTTC

v_call: TRBV30
clone_size: .
d_call: .
j_call: TRBJ1-4
cdr3_aa: CAWSRVGSNEKLFF
cdr3_nt: TGTGCCTGGAGTCGGGTTGGGTCTAATGAAAAACTGTTTTTT

v_call: TRBV18
clone_size: .
d_call: .
j_call: TRBJ2-4
cdr3_aa: CASSPISPAEDIQYF
cdr3_nt: TGTGCCAGCTCACCGATATCCCCCGCGGAGGACATTCAGTACTTC

v_call: TRBV20-1
clone_size: many
d_call: TRBD1
j_call: TRBJ1-4
cdr3_aa: CSASRRGREEKLFF
cdr3_nt: TGCAGTGCTAGCCGGAGGGGGCGAGAGGAAAAACTGTTTTTT

v_call: TRBV6-1
clone_size: many
d_call: TRBD1
j_call: TRBJ1-2
cdr3_aa: CASESGTAHGYTF
cdr3_nt: TGTGCCAGCGAATCCGGGACAGCGCATGGCTACACCTTC

v_call: TRBV12-3/TRBV12-4
clone_size: many
d_call: .
j_call: TRBJ1-5
cdr3_aa: CASRAGETSNQPQHF
cdr3_nt: TGTGCCAGCAGGGCTGGGGAGACTAGCAATCAGCCCCAGCATTTT

v_call: TRBV4-1
clone_size: .
d_call: .
j_call: TRBJ1-1
cdr3_aa: CDSRPTGTPNTEAFF
cdr3_nt: TGCGACAGCAGACCTACCGGGACACCGAACACTGAAGCGTTCTTT

v_call: TRBV5-1
clone_size: many
d_call: .
j_call: TRBJ2-7
cdr3_aa: CASSGGQWIGSYEQYF
cdr3_nt: TGCGCCAGCAGCGGTGGACAGTGGATAGGATCCTACGAGCAGTACTTC

v_call: TRBV7-2
clone_size: few
d_call: .
j_call: TRBJ1-6
cdr3_aa: CASSLALVGLGSPLHF
cdr3_nt: TGTGCCAGCAGCTTAGCCTTAGTGGGTCTAGGGTCACCCCTCCACTTT

v_call: TRBV15
clone_size: many
d_call: .
j_call: TRBJ2-3
cdr3_aa: CATAGGLSTDTQYF
cdr3_nt: TGTGCCACCGCCGGCGGCCTTAGCACAGATACGCAGTATTTT

v_call: TRBV7-2
clone_size: .
d_call: .
j_call: TRBJ2-2
cdr3_aa: CASSLVGTSTGELFF
cdr3_nt: TGTGCCAGCAGCTTAGTAGGGACCTCCACCGGGGAGCTGTTTTTT

v_call: TRBV20-1
clone_size: many
d_call: .
j_call: TRBJ2-7
cdr3_aa: CSARDAEAGIVYEQYF
cdr3_nt: TGCAGTGCTAGAGATGCGGAGGCAGGGATTGTCTACGAGCAGTACTTC

v_call: TRBV12-3/TRBV12-4
clone_size: many
d_call: TRBD2
j_call: TRBJ2-1
cdr3_aa: CASSFELAGTNEQFF
cdr3_nt: TGTGCCAGCAGTTTTGAACTAGCGGGCACCAATGAGCAGTTCTTC

v_call: TRBV29-1
clone_size: many
d_call: TRBD2
j_call: TRBJ2-2
cdr3_aa: CSVASSGGLGELFF
cdr3_nt: TGCAGCGTCGCTTCTAGCGGGGGGCTTGGGGAGCTGTTTTTT

v_call: TRBV7-9
clone_size: many
d_call: TRBD1
j_call: TRBJ1-1
cdr3_aa: CASSLGTVNTEAFF
cdr3_nt: TGCGCCAGCAGCTTGGGGACAGTCAACACTGAAGCTTTCTTT

v_call: TRBV12-3/TRBV12-4
clone_size: .
d_call: .
j_call: TRBJ2-3
cdr3_aa: CASNPSRRVAGTDTQYF
cdr3_nt: TGTGCCAGCAACCCATCCCGGCGGGTAGCGGGCACAGATACGCAGTATTTT

v_call: TRBV20-1
clone_size: many
d_call: TRBD1
j_call: TRBJ1-1
cdr3_aa: CSASRTGQGLTEAFF
cdr3_nt: TGCAGTGCTAGCCGGACCGGACAGGGGCTCACTGAAGCTTTCTTT

v_call: TRBV2
clone_size: many
d_call: .
j_call: TRBJ2-7
cdr3_aa: CASSDTDYEQYF
cdr3_nt: TGTGCCAGCAGTGACACCGACTACGAGCAGTACTTC

v_call: TRBV7-9
clone_size: many
d_call: TRBD1
j_call: TRBJ2-7
cdr3_aa: CASSEQGYEQYF
cdr3_nt: TGTGCCAGCAGCGAACAGGGGTACGAGCAGTACTTC

v_call: TRBV30
clone_size: many
d_call: .
j_call: TRBJ1-1
cdr3_aa: CAWSPQVKAFF
cdr3_nt: TGTGCCTGGAGTCCCCAGGTCAAAGCTTTCTTT

v_call: TRBV20-1
clone_size: many
d_call: TRBD2
j_call: TRBJ2-7
cdr3_aa: CSARDKWQREGYEQYF
cdr3_nt: TGCAGTGCTAGAGATAAGTGGCAGCGGGAAGGCTACGAGCAGTACTTC

v_call: TRBV3-1
clone_size: many
d_call: TRBD2
j_call: TRBJ2-3
cdr3_aa: CASSQDLTSIGDTQYF
cdr3_nt: TGTGCCAGCAGCCAAGATTTGACTAGCATTGGGGATACGCAGTATTTT

v_call: TRBV11-2
clone_size: many
d_call: TRBD2
j_call: TRBJ2-3
cdr3_aa: CASSPVAGGSTDTQYF
cdr3_nt: TGTGCCAGCAGCCCAGTAGCGGGGGGTAGCACAGATACGCAGTATTTT

v_call: TRBV11-2
clone_size: many
d_call: .
j_call: TRBJ2-3
cdr3_aa: CASSSDYPFVNTQYF
cdr3_nt: TGTGCCAGCAGCTCCGACTATCCATTTGTAAATACGCAGTATTTT

v_call: TRBV6-1
clone_size: many
d_call: TRBD2
j_call: TRBJ2-3
cdr3_aa: CASRRTSGGSWQYF
cdr3_nt: TGTGCCAGCAGACGGACTAGCGGGGGGTCATGGCAGTATTTT

v_call: TRBV12-3/TRBV12-4
clone_size: many
d_call: .
j_call: TRBJ2-7
cdr3_aa: CASSLALGQYEQYF
cdr3_nt: TGTGCCAGCAGTTTAGCGCTGGGGCAGTACGAGCAGTACTTC

v_call: TRBV14
clone_size: many
d_call: .
j_call: TRBJ2-2
cdr3_aa: CASSQVAGAITGELFF
cdr3_nt: TGTGCCAGCAGCCAAGTTGCAGGGGCCATCACCGGGGAGCTGTTTTTT

v_call: TRBV21-1
clone_size: many
d_call: .
j_call: TRBJ2-3
cdr3_aa: CASSKESRTSGLSTDTQYF
cdr3_nt: TGTGCCAGCAGCAAAGAATCGCGAACTAGCGGGCTTAGCACAGATACGCAGTATTTT

v_call: TRBV27
clone_size: many
d_call: .
j_call: TRBJ1-2
cdr3_aa: CASSLDTEAYGYTF
cdr3_nt: TGTGCCAGCAGTTTGGACACTGAGGCCTATGGCTACACCTTC

v_call: TRBV25-1
clone_size: many
d_call: TRBD1
j_call: TRBJ2-3
cdr3_aa: CASSLTGGLQTSTQYF
cdr3_nt: TGTGCCAGCAGCCTGACAGGGGGACTACAAACTTCTACGCAGTATTTT

v_call: TRBV3-1
clone_size: many
d_call: .
j_call: TRBJ2-1
cdr3_aa: CASSPSGQNEQFF
cdr3_nt: TGTGCCAGCAGCCCCTCGGGCCAAAATGAGCAGTTCTTC

v_call: TRBV7-8
clone_size: many
d_call: TRBD2
j_call: TRBJ2-7
cdr3_aa: CASSWGGSAEQYF
cdr3_nt: TGTGCCAGCAGCTGGGGGGGGAGTGCAGAGCAGTACTTC

v_call: TRBV3-1
clone_size: few
d_call: .
j_call: TRBJ2-7
cdr3_aa: CASSQVFDPSGVSYEQYF
cdr3_nt: TGTGCCAGCAGCCAAGTCTTTGACCCGAGCGGAGTTTCTTACGAGCAGTACTTC

v_call: TRBV10-3
clone_size: many
d_call: .
j_call: TRBJ1-3
cdr3_aa: CAIIGGSSGNTIYF
cdr3_nt: TGTGCCATCATCGGAGGGAGCTCTGGAAACACCATATATTTT

v_call: TRBV2
clone_size: .
d_call: TRBD1
j_call: TRBJ2-7
cdr3_aa: CASSEAHRGRIEQYF
cdr3_nt: TGTGCCAGCAGTGAAGCGCACAGGGGGCGAATAGAGCAGTACTTC

v_call: TRBV7-9
clone_size: .
d_call: .
j_call: TRBJ1-1
cdr3_aa: CATGGPEAFF
cdr3_nt: TGTGCCACGGGCGGGCCAGAAGCTTTCTTT

v_call: TRBV7-6
clone_size: many
d_call: .
j_call: TRBJ2-5
cdr3_aa: CASSRSGLQETQYF
cdr3_nt: TGTGCCAGCAGCCGTAGCGGCCTACAAGAGACCCAGTACTTC

v_call: TRBV20-1
clone_size: many
d_call: .
j_call: TRBJ1-5
cdr3_aa: CSARGLSISNQPQHF
cdr3_nt: TGCAGTGCTAGAGGACTTTCTATTAGCAATCAGCCCCAGCATTTT

v_call: TRBV21-1
clone_size: many
d_call: .
j_call: TRBJ2-7
cdr3_aa: CASSSYEQYF
cdr3_nt: TGTGCCAGCTCCTCCTACGAGCAGTACTTC

v_call: TRBV27
clone_size: many
d_call: TRBD1
j_call: TRBJ1-6
cdr3_aa: CASSSHNRGYNSPLHF
cdr3_nt: TGTGCCAGCAGTTCACATAACAGGGGCTATAATTCACCCCTCCACTTT

v_call: TRBV7-2
clone_size: .
d_call: .
j_call: TRBJ1-5
cdr3_aa: CASSAPGTGQPQHF
cdr3_nt: TGTGCCAGCAGCGCCCCCGGGACGGGTCAGCCCCAGCATTTT